What follows are 23 T cell receptor beta chains derived from one specimen sequenced in a study of neoadjuvant nivolumab and ipilimumab in lung cancer. Repertoires were generated with immunoSEQ multiplex PCR, while TCRdb's copy carries only in-frame clones and drops some. This table holds more than 25,000 clones, about 78% found once. Here the sequenced sample was tumor tissue, taken after neoadjuvant nivolumab, alone or with ipilimumab, at or shortly before surgery. The receptors derive from an adult with non-small cell lung cancer.

This clone occurred a few times. V and J are TRBV10-3 and TRBJ1-2; 7 positions agree with TRBD1. Looked up from germline, CDR1 is ENHRY and CDR2 is SYGVKD. CDR3 length: 12 amino acids. V trimming: 4 bases; J trimming: 9 bases; junction bases outside the gene matches: 5. The CDR3 here is CAISVDRTSYTF. Here the CDR3 DNA reads TGTGCCATCAGTGTGGACAGGACTAGCTACACCTTC.

The genes are TRBV7-3 and TRBJ2-1; TRBD1 aligns across 8 bases. After removal of 3 bases from V and 9 bases from J, the junction contained 1 base not matched to a gene. Per germline, CDR1 SGHTA and CDR2 FQGTGA. The length of the CDR3 is 12 residues. The CDR3 DNA reads as TGTGCCAGCAGCTTCACAGGGGGTGAGCAGTTCTTC. Its protein is CASSFTGGEQFF.

This clone was observed a handful of times. The chain combines TRBV29-1 with TRBJ2-1; D remains ambiguous. CDR3 size: 14 residues. Germline V CDR1 and CDR2: SQVTM, ANQGSEA. V shed 3 bases and J shed 0 bases, with 9 bases lying between them. The CDR3: CSVDEWSSYNEQFF. DNA for the CDR3: TGCAGCGTTGATGAGTGGAGCTCCTACAATGAGCAGTTCTTC.

J is TRBJ1-2 and V is TRBV7-2, with D unclear. The CDR3 totals 15 residues. CDR1 and CDR2 from the germline V gene are SGHTA and FQGNSA. Trimming took 5 bases from V and 0 from J, leaving 13 bases between them. The CDR3 is CASSPPIATNYGYTF. The DNA of the CDR3 is TGTGCCAGCAGCCCGCCTATCGCCACTAACTATGGCTACACCTTC.

This chain links TRBV6-5 with TRBJ2-7; 9 bases are a match to TRBD1. Germline values: CDR1 MNHEY, CDR2 SVGAGI. There are 15 residues in the CDR3. After removal of 6 bases from V and 1 base from J, the junction contained 7 bases not matched to a gene. CDR3 sequence: CASRVGQGKSYEQYF. CDR3 in DNA: TGTGCCAGCAGGGTCGGACAGGGGAAATCCTACGAGCAGTACTTC.

The chain uses TRBV6-1 and TRBJ2-1; D ambiguous. The CDR3 is 12 amino acids. Trimming took 4 bases from V and 12 from J, leaving 13 bases between them. Per the germline V gene, CDR1 is MNHNS and CDR2 is SASEGT. In nucleotides, the CDR3 is TGTGCCAGCAGTGGGGGTACCCATTTGCAGTTCTTC. Translation: CASSGGTHLQFF.

The chain employs TRBV7-9 and TRBJ2-1; 7 positions agree with TRBD1. Germline-derived CDR1 and CDR2 are SEHNR and FQNEAQ (reference sequence). The CDR3 is 15 amino acids. Trimming removed 2 bases from V and 7 bases from J; junction bases left unmatched: 8. CDR3 residues: CASSLRPGQWNEQFF. DNA for the CDR3: TGTGCCAGCAGCTTACGACCGGGACAGTGGAATGAGCAGTTCTTC.

The gene calls are TRBV5-1 and TRBJ2-1; 10 bases agree with TRBD2. The CDR3 is made up of 21 amino acids. Germline lookup yields CDR1 SGHRS and CDR2 YFSETQ. V lost 4 bases and J lost 0; bases outside the gene matches: 19. CDR3 in amino acids: CASSRLPTSGESWSSYNEQFF. In nucleotides, the CDR3 is TGCGCCAGCAGCCGGCTCCCAACTAGCGGGGAATCGTGGAGCTCCTACAATGAGCAGTTCTTC. Combining the CDR3 with reference TRBV5-1 and TRBJ2-1 gives the whole variable domain KAGVTQTPRYLIKTRGQQVTLSCSPISGHRSVSWYQQTPGQGLQFLFEYFSETQRNKGNFPGRFSGRQFSNSRSEMNVSTLELGDSALYLCASSRLPTSGESWSSYNEQFFGPGTRLTVL.

The V and J genes are TRBV5-1 and TRBJ2-3; 12 nucleotides align to TRBD1. The trim removed 3 bases at V and 4 bases at J, leaving 3 bases unmatched. The CDR3 sequence is 15 residues long. CDR1 is SGHRS, CDR2 YFSETQ, per germline. The CDR3 nucleotides read TGCGCCAGCAGCTCGGGACAGGGGGCCCCAGATACGCAGTATTTT. Protein sequence: CASSSGQGAPDTQYF.

V usage is TRBV5-1 and J usage is TRBJ2-1; 10 nucleotides line up with TRBD2. The CDR3 totals 16 residues. The J segment lost 5 bases and the V segment lost 0 bases, leaving 5 bases of the junction unmatched. CDR1 and CDR2 from the germline V gene are SGHRS and YFSETQ. The DNA for the CDR3 is TGCGCCAGCAGCTTGGAAACTAGCGGGGTTAACAATGAGCAGTTCTTC. Its protein product is CASSLETSGVNNEQFF.

The V gene is TRBV2, the J gene TRBJ2-5, with D hard to call. In germline, CDR1 is SNHLY, CDR2 FYNNEI. This CDR3 has 13 residues. Trimming removed 5 bases at V and 1 base at J, with 8 bases between. The DNA for the CDR3 is TGTGCCAGCAGTCCACGGGTCCAAGAGACCCAGTACTTC. Translated: CASSPRVQETQYF.

The chain is built from TRBV5-1 and TRBJ2-1, with D possibly matching TRBD1 (5 bases). Germline-derived CDR1 and CDR2 are SGHRS and YFSETQ. V gave up 0 bases and J gave up 10 bases, with 8 bases separating them. This CDR3 contains 12 residues. The CDR3 DNA sequence: TGCGCCAGCAGCTTGGAAGGGGCGGAGCAGTTCTTC. Translated: CASSLEGAEQFF.

The gene calls are TRBV15 and TRBJ1-2; D is possibly TRBD1 (5 bases). Germline-derived CDR1 and CDR2 are LNHNV and YYDKDF (reference sequence). CDR3 size: 14 residues. Between the trimmed V and J ends, which lost 0 bases and 8 bases, there was a span of 13 bases. The CDR3 loop reads CATSRDPQAKGYTF. The CDR3 DNA follows: TGTGCCACCAGCAGAGATCCACAGGCAAAAGGCTACACCTTC.

The rearrangement uses TRBV6-6 and TRBJ1-4; D remains ambiguous. The germline V gene encodes CDR1 MNHNY and CDR2 SVGAGI (reference sequence). V was cut by 6 bases and J by 5 bases, with 16 bases left in between. This CDR3 is built from 15 residues. The CDR3 DNA reads TGTGCCAGCAGCTACCCGCTGGACGACAATGAAAAACTGTTTTTT. Translating gives CASSYPLDDNEKLFF.

J is TRBJ1-2 and V is TRBV6-5; D remains unclear. This CDR3 contains 13 residues. V was trimmed by 3 bases and J by 3 bases, leaving 8 bases between them. Germline V gives CDR1 MNHEY, CDR2 SVGAGI. In nucleotides, the CDR3 is TGTGCCAGCAGTTATTGGGGAGACTATGGCTACACCTTC. The encoded protein is CASSYWGDYGYTF.

This chain uses TRBV7-9 with TRBJ2-1; 11 nucleotides align to TRBD2. CDR3 length: 16 residues. The ends lost 0 bases at V and 5 bases at J; junction bases unmatched: 3. Germline CDR1 is SEHNR and CDR2 is FQNEAQ (reference sequence). The CDR3 sequence is CASSLALAGGHNEQFF. For the CDR3, the DNA is TGTGCCAGCAGCTTAGCCTTAGCGGGGGGGCACAATGAGCAGTTCTTC.

The rearrangement joins TRBV5-1 to TRBJ1-1, with D perhaps matching TRBD1 (6 bases). The germline V gene has CDR1 SGHRS and CDR2 YFSETQ. This CDR3 region has 14 residues. Trimming stripped 0 bases from V and 3 bases from J, with 9 bases between. The CDR3 DNA follows: TGCGCCAGCAGCTTGGTTGGGGGGCACACTGAAGCTTTCTTT. This translates into CASSLVGGHTEAFF.

The genes are TRBV5-1 and TRBJ2-3; 8 nucleotides align to TRBD2. Trimming took 3 bases from V and 5 from J; bases not matched to a gene: 23. The CDR3 loop spans 20 amino acids. Germline-derived CDR1 and CDR2 are SGHRS and YFSETQ. The CDR3 reads CASSYSGEVRGSSGGDTQYF. DNA of the CDR3: TGCGCCAGCAGCTACTCGGGTGAAGTTAGGGGAAGCAGCGGGGGAGATACGCAGTATTTT. Full variable domain (missing parts from reference TRBV5-1 and TRBJ2-3): KAGVTQTPRYLIKTRGQQVTLSCSPISGHRSVSWYQQTPGQGLQFLFEYFSETQRNKGNFPGRFSGRQFSNSRSEMNVSTLELGDSALYLCASSYSGEVRGSSGGDTQYFGPGTRLTVL.

The rearrangement uses TRBV18 and TRBJ1-3, with D unclear. Germline CDR1 reads KGHSH; CDR2 reads LQKENI. CDR3 length: 12 amino acids. The V and J ends lost 4 bases and 8 bases respectively, with 9 bases between them. The CDR3 is CASSQVRDTIYF. CDR3 nucleotides: TGTGCCAGCTCACAGGTCCGGGACACCATATATTTT.

J is TRBJ2-5 and V is TRBV9; tentative D call: TRBD2 (6 bases). The CDR3 sequence is 13 residues long. Germline CDR1 is SGDLS and CDR2 is YYNGEE. V lost 4 bases and J lost 10, with 17 bases in between. CDR3 coding DNA: TGTGCCAGCAGCCAAGGGACTCCCGGGCACCAGTACTTC. Residues: CASSQGTPGHQYF. The variable domain in full, completed from reference TRBV9 and TRBJ2-5, reads DSGVTQTPKHLITATGQRVTLRCSPRSGDLSVYWYQQSLDQGLQFLIQYYNGEERAKGNILERFSAQQFPDLHSELNLSSLELGDSALYFCASSQGTPGHQYFGPGTRLLVL.

The V gene is TRBV5-4, the J gene TRBJ2-3; 8 bases are a match to TRBD2. This CDR3 spans 15 amino acids. Trimming took 4 bases from V and 8 from J; bases not matched to a gene: 12. Germline CDR1 reads SGHNT; CDR2 reads YYREEE (reference sequence). The CDR3 region has the DNA TGTGCCAGCAGCCCGGGGGGGACCCCGCGGGGTACGCAGTATTTT. As protein: CASSPGGTPRGTQYF.

There are a few counts of this clone. Here the CDR3 reads CASSRERLGDTEAFF. The CDR3 DNA follows: TGTGCCAGTTCCCGGGAACGCCTCGGCGACACTGAAGCTTTCTTT. The chain has TRBV19 and TRBJ1-1; no clear D. Germline V gives CDR1 LNHDA, CDR2 SQIVND (reference sequence). The CDR3 is 15 amino acids. Trimming took off 8 bases at V and 3 bases at J, with 19 bases between the two ends.

This clone was picked up one time. The rearrangement links TRBV19 to TRBJ1-6, with 8 nucleotides matching TRBD1. The germline V gene has CDR1 LNHDA and CDR2 SQIVND (reference sequence). CDR3 length equals 16 residues. Trimming took 5 bases from V and 7 from J; bases not matched to a gene: 10. In DNA, the CDR3 is TGTGCCAGTAGTCCCCGGACAGGGAATGAAAATTCACCCCTCCACTTT. It codes for CASSPRTGNENSPLHF.